This T cell receptor beta chain was profiled in a study of cytomegalovirus exposure and HLA in healthy donors. A multiplex PCR was run with 60 Vbeta primers and 13 Jbeta primers. Generated by immunoSEQ multiplex PCR, the TCRdb table keeps only in-frame clones and is missing some. This sample yields 150,000 or so clones, of which roughly four fifths are seen a single time; about 4% belongs to the top ten. This clone was detected once. What it recognizes is unknown. The germline CDR1 and CDR2 sequences are GTSNPN and SVGIG (reference sequence). The CDR3 loop spans 14 amino acids. Germline trimming cut 7 bases from V and 8 bases from J; bases unmatched to any gene: 11. Broader study findings: The study labeled about 160 TCR beta chains cytomegalovirus-associated. The study had only CMV serostatus as immune exposure information. For TCR beta chains, V- and J-gene trimming was later linked to a missense DCLRE1C variant. Sequencing depth across donors, presence/absence analyses assumed, was roughly uniform.

The chain links TRBV30 to TRBJ2-3, with TRBD2 matching over 11 bases. The sequencing input was PBMCs. This TCR was recovered from a man in his fifties or sixties in good health and CMV-seropositive. CDR3 bases: TGTGCCTTGAAACTAGCGGGAGTACACGGTACGCAGTATTTT. It translates to CALKLAGVHGTQYF.